A single sample is the source of the 30 T cell receptor beta chains below, sequenced in a study of technical replicates of blood from a few donors (dated by TCRdb to between 2016 and 2019). Receptor amplification or capture employed the immunoSEQ multiplex PCR assay. TCRdb re-hosts the immuneACCESS table, in-frame sequences only. Its copies lack some clones; in the studies checked, an unresolved V gene accounts for under half of them, and the cause for the rest is not known. The sample table holds fewer than 90,000 clones, of which 93% were seen once. Jointly, the top ten make up 0.2% to 0.25% of the sample. Sequenced sample: T cells isolated from PBMCs. All receptors derive from a human donor in good health.

The rearrangement joins TRBV11-3 to TRBJ1-1, with no clear D. The germline gives CDR1 SGHNT, CDR2 YENEEA. The CDR3 loop spans 15 amino acids. The ends were cut back, 0 bases at V and 1 base at J, with 9 bases in the middle. The CDR3 region is CASSLDTARNTEAFF. The CDR3 DNA follows: TGTGCCAGCAGCTTAGATACCGCCAGGAACACTGAAGCTTTCTTT.

The J gene is TRBJ2-3, the V gene TRBV27, with 8 bases that match TRBD1. The germline V gene has CDR1 MNHEY and CDR2 SMNVEV (reference sequence). V was clipped by 7 bases and J by 3 bases; unmatched bases: 6. This CDR3 has 14 residues. Written as DNA, the CDR3 is TGTGCCAGCACCCTTAGACAGGGGACAGATACGCAGTATTTT. Its translation: CASTLRQGTDTQYF.

The chain links TRBV11-2 to TRBJ1-1; D is ambiguous. V was shortened by 5 bases and J by 6 bases, with 10 bases between the two germline ends. This CDR3 has 12 amino acids. The germline V gene encodes CDR1 SGHAT and CDR2 FQNNGV. CDR3 nucleotides: TGTGCCAGCAGCGATGAGGTGCCTGAAGCTTTCTTT. Protein: CASSDEVPEAFF. Drawing the rest from reference TRBV11-2 and TRBJ1-1, the complete variable domain is EAGVAQSPRYKIIEKRQSVAFWCNPISGHATLYWYQQILGQGPKLLIQFQNNGVVDDSQLPKDRFSAERLKGVDSTLKIQPAKLEDSAVYLCASSDEVPEAFFGQGTRLTVV.

In this sample, this clone turned up once. The gene calls are TRBV27 and TRBJ2-1; the match to TRBD1 covers 12 bases. V dropped 5 bases and J dropped 8; count of bases not matched to a gene: 7. The CDR3 consists of 15 residues. Germline V lookup: CDR1 MNHEY, CDR2 SMNVEV (reference sequence). The DNA of the CDR3 is TGTGCCAGCAGTCAAGGGACAGGGGGCTTGGATGAGCAGTTCTTC. Protein sequence: CASSQGTGGLDEQFF.

V gene TRBV27 combines with J gene TRBJ1-1, with TRBD1 matching over 7 bases. The V gene end was trimmed by 3 bases and the J gene end by 0 bases; junction bases not matched to a gene: 7. The CDR3 is made up of 16 amino acids. Germline V gene data show CDR1 as MNHEY and CDR2 as SMNVEV (reference sequence). The CDR3 bases are TGTGCCAGCAGTTTTGATACAGGGGCGATGAACACTGAAGCTTTCTTT. Its protein product is CASSFDTGAMNTEAFF.

In regard to this clone: The junction differs from germline at one of its ends, possibly a read error. The V and J genes are TRBV13 and TRBJ2-1; 10 positions match TRBD2. Looked up from germline, CDR1 is PRHDT and CDR2 is FYEKMQ (reference sequence). This CDR3 comprises 15 residues. CDR3 sequence (DNA): TGTGCCAGCACCTTAGCGGGAGGAGGCGGCAATGAGCAGTTCTTC. Translation gives CASTLAGGGGNEQFF.

Here the CDR3 reads CASSRRDTEAFF. CDR3 DNA: TGCGCCAGCAGCAGGCGGGACACTGAAGCTTTCTTT. The V gene is TRBV4-1, the J gene TRBJ1-1; no definite D call. This CDR3 has 12 amino acids. V was shortened by 5 bases and J by 3 bases, with 7 bases between the two germline ends. The germline gives CDR1 MGHRA, CDR2 YSYEKL.

This clone was recorded only once. The CDR3 sequence: CASSLEVDRGRYEQYF. As DNA, the CDR3 is TGTGCCAGCAGCTTAGAAGTCGACAGGGGGCGGTACGAGCAGTACTTC. V and J are TRBV11-2 and TRBJ2-7, with 10 bases that match TRBD1. This CDR3 is 16 amino acids long. Germline CDR1 and CDR2: SGHAT and FQNNGV. The V and J ends lost 0 bases and 4 bases, in that order; junction bases with no gene match: 6.

This clone was seen only a few times. In DNA form, the CDR3 reads TGTGCCAGCAGCCAAGATCGGGGTGGAGGAAACACCATATATTTT. Its translation: CASSQDRGGGNTIYF. The chain joins TRBV4-2 to TRBJ1-3, with unresolved D. The germline V gene has CDR1 LGHNA and CDR2 YNFKEQ. The CDR3 spans 15 residues. V dropped 0 bases and J dropped 4 bases, with 10 bases sitting between them.

V gene TRBV19 combines with J gene TRBJ1-5; D is perhaps TRBD1 (5 bases). Germline CDR1 and CDR2: LNHDA and SQIVND (reference sequence). V was pared by 6 bases and J by 3 bases, with 18 bases between. The CDR3 is made up of 16 amino acids. The CDR3 nucleotides are TGTGCCAGTAGGCCTGATGTGGGGCTCGTCAATCAGCCCCAGCATTTT. Translating gives CASRPDVGLVNQPQHF.

This chain connects TRBV6-5 to TRBJ1-1; 8 bases map to TRBD1. The CDR3 is 14 residues long. From germline, CDR1 is MNHEY and CDR2 SVGAGI. Unmatched junction bases numbered 9, after V lost 0 bases and J lost 12 bases. The CDR3 spells CASSYSSFDRGSFF. The DNA for the CDR3 is TGTGCCAGCAGTTACTCGAGTTTTGACAGGGGATCTTTCTTT.

CDR3 sequence reads: CASSREADTQYF. The CDR3 DNA reads as TGTGCCAGCAGCCGGGAGGCAGATACGCAGTATTTT. V gene TRBV2 combines with J gene TRBJ2-3; 7 nucleotides agree with TRBD2. In germline, CDR1 is SNHLY, CDR2 FYNNEI. V was pared by 6 bases and J by 4 bases, with 1 base of the junction left unmatched. There are 12 residues in the CDR3. The full variable domain, in which reference TRBV2 and TRBJ2-3 provide the parts outside the CDR3, is EPEVTQTPSHQVTQMGQEVILRCVPISNHLYFYWYRQILGQKVEFLVSFYNNEISEKSEIFDDQFSVERPDGSNFTLKIRSTKLEDSAMYFCASSREADTQYFGPGTRLTVL.

The chain is built from TRBV5-6 and TRBJ1-1, with a weak D call TRBD1 (6 bases). The V and J ends lost 4 bases and 2 bases respectively, with 12 bases between them. This CDR3 spans 14 amino acids. In germline, CDR1 is SGHDT, CDR2 YYEEEE. The DNA for the CDR3 is TGTGCCAGCAGCCCGCCAGGGGCAAACACTGAAGCTTTCTTT. Its protein product is CASSPPGANTEAFF.

This clone was observed once. The chain joins TRBV5-1 to TRBJ2-5; D not resolved. V lost 0 bases and J 1 base, leaving 7 bases between the germline ends. CDR3 length: 14 amino acids. Germline V gene sequence: CDR1 SGHRS, CDR2 YFSETQ. CDR3 nucleotides: TGCGCCAGCAGCTTGGGCGGTGGCCAAGAGACCCAGTACTTC. Its protein product is CASSLGGGQETQYF.

This sequence joins TRBV25-1 and TRBJ1-2; TRBD1 might be the D (5 bases). Germline V gives CDR1 MGHDK, CDR2 SYGVNS. V lost 9 bases and J 3 bases, leaving 11 bases between the germline ends. The CDR3 spans 12 residues. CDR3 nucleotide sequence: TGTGCCAGTCGACGGGGGGACTATGGCTACACCTTC. It is translated as CASRRGDYGYTF.

The rearrangement uses TRBV13 and TRBJ2-5; D uncertain. This CDR3 spans 14 amino acids. The germline gives CDR1 PRHDT, CDR2 FYEKMQ (reference sequence). The V and J ends lost 4 bases and 0 bases respectively, with 9 bases between them. CDR3 sequence reads: CASSSRMYQETQYF. CDR3 DNA sequence: TGTGCCAGCAGCTCTAGAATGTACCAAGAGACCCAGTACTTC. The entire variable domain, with the rest obtained from reference TRBV13 and TRBJ2-5, is as follows: AAGVIQSPRHLIKEKRETATLKCYPIPRHDTVYWYQQGPGQDPQFLISFYEKMQSDKGSIPDRFSAQQFSDYHSELNMSSLELGDSALYFCASSSRMYQETQYFGPGTRLLVL.

The rearrangement links TRBV6-5 to TRBJ1-1; TRBD1 matches 8 bases. V shed 4 bases, J shed 5 bases, and the junction held 9 bases outside the gene matches. This CDR3 region has 15 residues. Per the germline V gene, CDR1 is MNHEY and CDR2 is SVGAGI. This chain's CDR3 is CASSWQGATGTEAFF. In DNA, the CDR3 is TGTGCCAGCAGTTGGCAGGGGGCTACGGGGACTGAAGCTTTCTTT.

The rearrangement uses TRBV5-8 and TRBJ2-5; 7 nucleotides align to TRBD2. The germline CDR1 and CDR2 sequences are SGHTS and YDEGEE. The CDR3 is 15 residues long. Trimming cost V 3 bases and J 1 base; bases outside gene matches: 6. This CDR3 is CASSSGLWFQETQYF. Written as DNA, the CDR3 is TGTGCCAGCAGCTCGGGACTATGGTTCCAAGAGACCCAGTACTTC.

The V gene is TRBV11-3, the J gene TRBJ1-2; a weak D match, TRBD1 (6 bases). The ends were cut back, 1 base at V and 4 bases at J, with 10 bases in the middle. The germline gives CDR1 SGHNT, CDR2 YENEEA. The CDR3 extends over 14 amino acids. CDR3 sequence: CASSLGTASYGYTF. CDR3 sequence (DNA): TGTGCCAGCAGCTTAGGGACAGCGTCCTATGGCTACACCTTC.

The gene calls are TRBV18 and TRBJ1-1; no definite D call. V was shortened by 3 bases and J by 11 bases, with 16 bases between the two germline ends. The CDR3 sequence is 13 residues long. Germline CDR1 KGHSH, CDR2 LQKENI. The CDR3 nucleotides are TGTGCCAGCTCACCTGACCCCGATGGCGGGGCTTTCTTT. Its translation is CASSPDPDGGAFF.

The chain employs TRBV14 and TRBJ1-3; no reliable D call. Germline CDR1 reads SGHDN; CDR2 reads FVKESK. The CDR3 contains 14 residues. The V gene lost 4 bases and the J gene lost 1 base, with 8 bases spanning the gap. CDR3 protein: CASSPWLSGNTIYF. The CDR3 DNA is TGTGCCAGCAGCCCATGGCTTTCTGGAAACACCATATATTTT.

V gene TRBV6-1 combines with J gene TRBJ1-2; 8 bases match TRBD1. The junction had 12 bases not matched to a gene; V was cut back by 2 bases and J by 10 bases. The V gene's germline CDR1 is MNHNS and CDR2 SASEGT. The CDR3 spans 15 residues. CDR3 coding DNA: TGTGCCAGCAGTGAACTCCCAACAGGGGGTAAGGCCTACACCTTC. This translates into CASSELPTGGKAYTF.

In this sample, this clone turned up many times. The V call is TRBV19, the J call TRBJ1-2, with unresolved D. V lost 0 bases and J lost 4, with 6 bases in between. There are 13 residues in the CDR3. CDR1 and CDR2 from the germline V gene are LNHDA and SQIVND (reference sequence). Here the CDR3 reads CASSIEASYGYTF. CDR3 sequence (DNA): TGTGCCAGTAGTATAGAGGCCAGCTATGGCTACACCTTC.

The V and J genes are TRBV6-5 and TRBJ2-1, with 10 bases identical to TRBD1. The CDR3 contains 14 residues. Germline CDR1 is MNHEY and CDR2 is SVGAGI. J was trimmed by 10 bases and V by 0 bases; bases with no gene match: 3. CDR3 amino acids: CASSYSWDRGEQFF. DNA of the CDR3: TGTGCCAGCAGTTACTCGTGGGACAGGGGCGAGCAGTTCTTC.

This chain connects TRBV29-1 to TRBJ2-7; D gene uncertain. Trimming pared 1 base from V and 1 base from J, leaving 14 bases between. Germline V gene data show CDR1 as SQVTM and CDR2 as ANQGSEA. The CDR3 spans 15 residues. CDR3 amino acids: CSVEAPGGSSYEQYF. CDR3 bases: TGCAGCGTTGAAGCCCCGGGTGGCAGTTCCTACGAGCAGTACTTC.

The V and J genes are TRBV9 and TRBJ2-7; a possible D gene is TRBD2 (6 bases). V gave up 10 bases and J gave up 7 bases, with 18 bases separating them. The CDR3 spans 12 residues. The V gene's germline CDR1 is SGDLS and CDR2 YYNGEE. The DNA for the CDR3 is TGTGCCTCCCGCGGGACCGGTCGGGAGCAGTACTTC. This translates into CASRGTGREQYF.

The chain joins TRBV11-2 to TRBJ1-1, with TRBD1 matching over 8 bases. V lost 3 bases and J lost 5; bases outside the gene matches: 2. CDR3 length: 13 residues. Germline V gene sequence: CDR1 SGHAT, CDR2 FQNNGV. CDR3 nucleotides: TGTGCCAGCAGCTTCACAGGGGGGACTGAAGCTTTCTTT. This sequence encodes CASSFTGGTEAFF.

This clone was recorded once. The V call is TRBV10-1, the J call TRBJ2-1, with 14 bases lining up with TRBD2. Unmatched junction bases numbered 6, after V lost 2 bases and J lost 3 bases. Germline V lookup: CDR1 WNHNN, CDR2 SYGVQD (reference sequence). This CDR3 is 18 amino acids long. The CDR3: CASSEDRLAGGNYNEQFF. Here the CDR3 DNA reads TGCGCCAGCAGTGAGGATAGACTAGCGGGGGGGAACTACAATGAGCAGTTCTTC.

A few counts support this clone. This chain's CDR3 is CASSYSPGATEAFF. CDR3 nucleotides: TGTGCCAGCAGTTACAGTCCGGGTGCCACTGAAGCTTTCTTT. V usage is TRBV6-6 and J usage is TRBJ1-1, with D hard to call. This CDR3 comprises 14 residues. With 2 bases removed from V and 4 bases from J, the gap between germline ends came to 11 bases. Germline CDR1 and CDR2: MNHNY and SVGAGI (reference sequence).

This sequence joins TRBV30 and TRBJ2-5; D ambiguous. The CDR3 is made up of 14 amino acids. Germline-derived CDR1 and CDR2 are GTSNPN and SVGIG (reference sequence). The V and J ends lost 0 bases and 5 bases respectively, with 13 bases between them. The CDR3 DNA reads TGTGCCTGGAGTGTACTTGTCCGCTGGGAGACCCAGTACTTC. As protein: CAWSVLVRWETQYF.